This TCR beta chain was sequenced in a study of blood T cells in healthy people across ages (dated by TCRdb to between 2014 and 2017). Broadly, across the study: Template switching captured roughly one uniquely barcoded TCR beta cDNA molecule per two T cells in model experiments. To avoid experimental bias, donors of different ages were randomly spread across the sequencing lanes. The study analyzed two additional independent replicas of 1 million unique cDNA reads from the same blood draw for two donors, one aged 18 to 30 and one aged 80 or older. The donors were split into four age groups: young (average 16 years), middle-aged (39), aged (approximately 60) and long-lived (approximately 80). To track age-related changes in TCR beta repertoire diversity, the study relied on deep sequencing normalized with unique cDNA molecular identifiers. What the study reported, not specific to this receptor: Conclusive comparison of naive and antigen-experienced compartments was prevented by the profiling of bulk unsorted PBMCs. Observed TCR beta diversity correlated strongly with the percentage of naive T cells measured by flow cytometry. Donor CMV infection status was unknown, potentially confounding age-related changes in expanded clonotypes. As age increased, observed TCR beta diversity per million T cells dropped in a roughly linear way, and a significant reduction was already evident by age 40. The long-lived group showed more naive CD4+ T cells, fewer expanded clones and increased TCR diversity than the aged group, suggesting age selection. Estimates of total diversity from one million sequenced T cells were regarded as lower bounds and underestimates.

This clonotype has more than one count but fewer than ten. Its cognate antigen has yet to be identified. Qualities for individual bases were not recorded, and no much larger clone is one base off. Donors were roughly 40 systemically healthy Caucasian individuals from Russia aged 6 to 90 years. Approximately 11 milliliters of peripheral blood were drawn from each donor into EDTA-treated Vacutainer tubes. Ficoll-Paque density-gradient centrifugation was used to isolate PBMCs, with at least 6.5 million obtained per sample. Total RNA was extracted from PBMCs with Trizol reagent, with at least 6 micrograms obtained per sample. Naive CD45RAhigh/CD27high T cell percentages were measured by flow cytometry on a PBMC aliquot from every donor. The germline V gene sets CDR1 to MDHEN and CDR2 to SYDVKM. V loses 6 bases of germline sequence and J loses 0 bases, and the interval between the two ends is 9 bases. The CDR3, from cysteine to phenylalanine, totals 13 residues. The kept DNA is CDR3 alone, 39 bases in frame from the first base.

The library was built by means of 5' RACE. TCRdb shows the sequencer as Illumina HiSeq 2500. The second PCR ran for roughly 7 to 11 cycles and used a J-beta primer mix along with a sample-barcoded 5' primer. Each TCR beta cDNA molecule received a unique molecular identifier from a template-switch 5' adaptor carrying 12 random nucleotides. Each sample yielded at least 2.5 million CDR3-containing paired-end reads. First-strand cDNA synthesis was performed from all RNA using the Mint cDNA synthesis kit, with priming by a TRBC-specific oligonucleotide. Following uracil-DNA glycosylase treatment, a first 18-cycle PCR with universal primers M1SS and BC2_uni_R was performed on all cDNA. As for the authors' bioinformatics: Each sample was normalized by randomly selecting 1 million high-quality reads, each carrying a distinct molecular identifier. Instead of being binned into consensus sequences, reads that shared molecular identifiers were thrown out. CDR3 identification, clonotype clustering and error correction used MiTCR with a Q25 quality threshold and the strictest error-elimination algorithm. A nonparametric unseen species model with Euler transformation was used to estimate lower-bound total TCR beta diversity. TCRdb reprocessing: public reads trimmed at Q25 with fastp, clones called with MiXCR, in-frame beta chains kept. Records with the same CDR3 protein are collapsed into one entry carrying the most frequent genes and DNA. The V and J calls come from TCRdb's annotation, not from the publication. This sample is represented by about 780,000 distinct CDR3 sequences; about 62% of them were singletons. The ten largest clones take up around a quarter of the sample.

Material for sequencing was blood. The rearrangement combines TRBV28 with TRBJ2-7; no D gene is confidently identified. The sequence derives from a man aged 30 to 45 in good health. The DNA reads as follows: TGTGCCAGCAGCGACGGTCGCTCCTACGAGCAGTACTTC. This is translated as CASSDGRSYEQYF.